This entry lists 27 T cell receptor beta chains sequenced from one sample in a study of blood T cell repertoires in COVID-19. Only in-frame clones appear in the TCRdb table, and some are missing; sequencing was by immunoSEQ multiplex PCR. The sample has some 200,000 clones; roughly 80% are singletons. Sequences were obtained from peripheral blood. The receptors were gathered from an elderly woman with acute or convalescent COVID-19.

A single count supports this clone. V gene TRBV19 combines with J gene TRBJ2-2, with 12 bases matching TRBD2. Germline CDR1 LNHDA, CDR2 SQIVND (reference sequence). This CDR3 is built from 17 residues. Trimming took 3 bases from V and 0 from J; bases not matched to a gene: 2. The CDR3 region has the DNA TGTGCCAGTAGTATTCTAGCGGGGGGGACGAACACCGGGGAGCTGTTTTTT. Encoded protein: CASSILAGGTNTGELFF.

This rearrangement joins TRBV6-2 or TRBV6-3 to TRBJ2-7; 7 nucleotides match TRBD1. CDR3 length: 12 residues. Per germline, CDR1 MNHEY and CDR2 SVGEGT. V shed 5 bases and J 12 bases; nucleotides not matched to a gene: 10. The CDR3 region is CASSGYRGVGYF. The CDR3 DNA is TGTGCCAGCAGTGGGTACAGGGGAGTCGGGTACTTC.

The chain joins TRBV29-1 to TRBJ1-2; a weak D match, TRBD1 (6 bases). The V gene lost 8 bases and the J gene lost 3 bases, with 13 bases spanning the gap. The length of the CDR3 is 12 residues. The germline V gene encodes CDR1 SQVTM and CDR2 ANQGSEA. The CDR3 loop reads CSSTQGDYGYTF. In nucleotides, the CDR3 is TGCAGCTCAACACAGGGTGACTATGGCTACACCTTC.

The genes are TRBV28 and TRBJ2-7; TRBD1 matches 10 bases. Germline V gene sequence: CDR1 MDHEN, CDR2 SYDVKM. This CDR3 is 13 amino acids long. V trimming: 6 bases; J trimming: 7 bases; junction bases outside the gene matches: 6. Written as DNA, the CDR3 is TGTGCCAGCAGCCGACAGGGGGCACGGGAGCAGTACTTC. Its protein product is CASSRQGAREQYF.

The CDR3 DNA reads as TGTGCCATCACCGGCGGGACAGGGGGGTCCTACGAGCAGTACTTC. This codes for CAITGGTGGSYEQYF. V and J are TRBV10-3 and TRBJ2-7; TRBD1 aligns across 11 bases. Trimming at V came to 7 bases and at J to 1 base, leaving 6 bases not matched to a gene. Germline V gives CDR1 ENHRY, CDR2 SYGVKD. CDR3 size: 15 residues.

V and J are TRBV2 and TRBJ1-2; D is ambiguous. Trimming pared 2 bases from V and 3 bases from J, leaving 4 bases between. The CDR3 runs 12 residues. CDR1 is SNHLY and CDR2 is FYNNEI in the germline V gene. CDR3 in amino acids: CASSESYYGYTF. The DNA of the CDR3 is TGTGCCAGCAGTGAATCATACTATGGCTACACCTTC.

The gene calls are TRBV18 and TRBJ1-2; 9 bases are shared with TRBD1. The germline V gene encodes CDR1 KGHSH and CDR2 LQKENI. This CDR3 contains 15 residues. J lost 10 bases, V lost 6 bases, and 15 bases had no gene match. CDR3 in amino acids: CASSPISPGQGAYTF. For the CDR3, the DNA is TGTGCCAGCTCTCCTATTAGCCCGGGACAGGGTGCCTACACCTTC.

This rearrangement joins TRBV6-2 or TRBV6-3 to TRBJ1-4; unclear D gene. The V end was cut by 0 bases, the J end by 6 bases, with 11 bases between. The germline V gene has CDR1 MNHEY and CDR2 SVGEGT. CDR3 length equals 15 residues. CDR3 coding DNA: TGTGCCAGCAGTTACTCGGCCAGAATGCATGAAAAACTGTTTTTT. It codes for CASSYSARMHEKLFF.

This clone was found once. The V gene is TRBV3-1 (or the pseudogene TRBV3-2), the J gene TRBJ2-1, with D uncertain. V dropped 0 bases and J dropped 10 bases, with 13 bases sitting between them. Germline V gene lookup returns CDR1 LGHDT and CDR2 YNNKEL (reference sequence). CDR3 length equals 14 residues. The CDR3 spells CASSQDLNLNEQFF. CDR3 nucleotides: TGTGCCAGCAGCCAAGACTTAAACTTAAACGAGCAGTTCTTC.

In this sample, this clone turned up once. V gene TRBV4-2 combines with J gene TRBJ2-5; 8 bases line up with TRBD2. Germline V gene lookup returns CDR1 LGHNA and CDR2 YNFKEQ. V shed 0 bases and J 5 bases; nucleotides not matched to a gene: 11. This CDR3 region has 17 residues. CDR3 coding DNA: TGTGCCAGCAGCCAAGATTTCCCAGCGGAGCGGGGGGAGACCCAGTACTTC. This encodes CASSQDFPAERGETQYF.

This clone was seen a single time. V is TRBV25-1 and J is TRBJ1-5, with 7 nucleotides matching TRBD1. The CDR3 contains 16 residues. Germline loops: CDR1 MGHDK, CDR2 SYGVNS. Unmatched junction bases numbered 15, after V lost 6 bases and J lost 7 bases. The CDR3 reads CASSAPRDRIRQPQHF. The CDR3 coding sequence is TGTGCCAGCAGCGCCCCCCGGGACAGAATACGACAGCCCCAGCATTTT.

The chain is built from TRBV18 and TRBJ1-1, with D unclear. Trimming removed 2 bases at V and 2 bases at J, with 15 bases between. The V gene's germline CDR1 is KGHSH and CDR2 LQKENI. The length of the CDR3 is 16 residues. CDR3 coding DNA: TGTGCCAGCTCACCAAACAGCGGGGTGGTAAACACTGAAGCTTTCTTT. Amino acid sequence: CASSPNSGVVNTEAFF.

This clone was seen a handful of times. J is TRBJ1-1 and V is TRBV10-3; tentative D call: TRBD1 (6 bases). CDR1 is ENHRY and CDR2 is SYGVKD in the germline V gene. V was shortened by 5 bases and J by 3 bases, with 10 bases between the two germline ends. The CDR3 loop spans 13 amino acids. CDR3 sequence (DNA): TGTGCCATCAGTCAACAGGGACACACTGAAGCTTTCTTT. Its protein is CAISQQGHTEAFF.

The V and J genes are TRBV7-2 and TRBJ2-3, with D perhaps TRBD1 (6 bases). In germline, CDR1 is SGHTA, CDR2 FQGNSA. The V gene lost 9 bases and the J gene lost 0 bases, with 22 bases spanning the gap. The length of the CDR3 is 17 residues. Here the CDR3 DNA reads TGTGCCAGTATGCTAGGCCTAGGGGGTTTGAGCACAGATACGCAGTATTTT. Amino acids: CASMLGLGGLSTDTQYF.

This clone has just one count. The CDR3 DNA follows: TGCGCCAGCAGCTTGGCCGGCCCGGGTAACACCATATATTTT. It encodes CASSLAGPGNTIYF. V gene TRBV5-1 combines with J gene TRBJ1-3; D not certain. The CDR3 length is 14 residues. Germline V gives CDR1 SGHRS, CDR2 YFSETQ. The V gene lost 0 bases and the J gene lost 7 bases, with 11 bases spanning the gap.

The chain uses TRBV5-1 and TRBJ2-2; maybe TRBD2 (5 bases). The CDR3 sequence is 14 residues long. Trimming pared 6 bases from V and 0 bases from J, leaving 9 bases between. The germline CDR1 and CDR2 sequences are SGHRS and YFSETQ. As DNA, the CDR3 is TGCGCCAGCAACGAGGGCCCGAACACCGGGGAGCTGTTTTTT. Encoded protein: CASNEGPNTGELFF. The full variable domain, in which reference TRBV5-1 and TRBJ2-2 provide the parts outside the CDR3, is KAGVTQTPRYLIKTRGQQVTLSCSPISGHRSVSWYQQTPGQGLQFLFEYFSETQRNKGNFPGRFSGRQFSNSRSEMNVSTLELGDSALYLCASNEGPNTGELFFGEGSRLTVL.

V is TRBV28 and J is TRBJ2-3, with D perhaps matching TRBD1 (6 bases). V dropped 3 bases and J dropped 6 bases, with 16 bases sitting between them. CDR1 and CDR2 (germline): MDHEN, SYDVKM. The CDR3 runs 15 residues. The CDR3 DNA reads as TGTGCCAGCAGTTTGACAGGCGTATCACTTGATACGCAGTATTTT. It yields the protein CASSLTGVSLDTQYF.

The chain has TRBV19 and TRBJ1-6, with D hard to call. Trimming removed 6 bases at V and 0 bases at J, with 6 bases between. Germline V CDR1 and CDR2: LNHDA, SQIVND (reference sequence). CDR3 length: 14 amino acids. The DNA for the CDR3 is TGTGCCAGTAGGGGCATCTCCTATAATTCACCCCTCCACTTT. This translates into CASRGISYNSPLHF.

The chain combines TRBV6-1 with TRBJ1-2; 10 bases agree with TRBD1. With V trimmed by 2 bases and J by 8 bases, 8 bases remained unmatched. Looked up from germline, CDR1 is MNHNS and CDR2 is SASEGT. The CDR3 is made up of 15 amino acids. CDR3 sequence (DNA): TGTGCCAGCAGTGAATCGACGACAGGGGGCTGGGGCTACACCTTC. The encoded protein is CASSESTTGGWGYTF.

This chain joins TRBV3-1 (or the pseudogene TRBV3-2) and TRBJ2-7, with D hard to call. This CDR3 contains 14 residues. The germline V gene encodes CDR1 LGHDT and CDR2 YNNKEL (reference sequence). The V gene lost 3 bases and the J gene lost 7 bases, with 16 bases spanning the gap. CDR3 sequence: CASSHTTLAEEQYF. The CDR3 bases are TGTGCCAGCAGCCATACGACTCTTGCGGAAGAGCAGTACTTC.

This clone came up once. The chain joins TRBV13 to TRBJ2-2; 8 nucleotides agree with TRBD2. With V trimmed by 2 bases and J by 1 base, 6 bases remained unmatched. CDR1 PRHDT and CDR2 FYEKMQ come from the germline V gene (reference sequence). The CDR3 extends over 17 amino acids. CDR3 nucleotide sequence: TGTGCCAGCAGCTTACAGGCGGGAGGAGTGAACACCGGGGAGCTGTTTTTT. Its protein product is CASSLQAGGVNTGELFF.

The CDR3 DNA follows: TGCGCCTCTAGCGGGGGGGCCAACAATGAGCAGTTCTTC. Translation gives CASSGGANNEQFF. This sequence joins TRBV5-1 and TRBJ2-1, with 12 nucleotides matching TRBD2. Trimming at V came to 10 bases and at J to 5 bases, leaving 4 bases not matched to a gene. Germline V gene lookup returns CDR1 SGHRS and CDR2 YFSETQ. The CDR3 runs 13 residues.

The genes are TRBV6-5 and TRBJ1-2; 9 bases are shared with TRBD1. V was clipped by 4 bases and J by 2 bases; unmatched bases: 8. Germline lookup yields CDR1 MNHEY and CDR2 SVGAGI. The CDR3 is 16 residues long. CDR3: CASSWGQGLSNYGYTF. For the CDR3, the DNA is TGTGCCAGCAGTTGGGGACAGGGTCTAAGCAACTATGGCTACACCTTC.

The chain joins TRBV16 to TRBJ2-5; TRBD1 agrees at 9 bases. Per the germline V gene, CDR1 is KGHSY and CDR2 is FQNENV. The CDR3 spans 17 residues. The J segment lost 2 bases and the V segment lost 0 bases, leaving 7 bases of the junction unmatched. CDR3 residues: CASSQSIGQGKQETQYF. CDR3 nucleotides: TGTGCCAGCAGCCAATCGATAGGACAGGGGAAACAAGAGACCCAGTACTTC.

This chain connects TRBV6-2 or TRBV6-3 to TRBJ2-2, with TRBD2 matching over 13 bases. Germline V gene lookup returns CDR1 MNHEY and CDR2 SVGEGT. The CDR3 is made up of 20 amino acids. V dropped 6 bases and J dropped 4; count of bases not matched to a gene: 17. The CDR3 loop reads CASSPRTSGRGAVSTGELFF. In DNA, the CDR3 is TGTGCCAGCAGCCCCAGGACTAGCGGGAGAGGTGCGGTCAGCACCGGGGAGCTGTTTTTT.

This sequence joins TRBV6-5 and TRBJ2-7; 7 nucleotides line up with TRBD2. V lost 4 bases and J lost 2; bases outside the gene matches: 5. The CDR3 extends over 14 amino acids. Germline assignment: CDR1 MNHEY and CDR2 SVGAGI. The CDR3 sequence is CASSSGGLTYEQYF. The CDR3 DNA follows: TGTGCCAGCAGTTCGGGAGGCCTGACCTACGAGCAGTACTTC.

DNA for the CDR3: TGTGCCAGCAGTTACTCGACAGGGAAAGATGGCTACACCTTC. Its translation is CASSYSTGKDGYTF. J is TRBJ1-2 and V is TRBV6-5; 7 bases map to TRBD1. Trimming took 0 bases from V and 6 from J; bases not matched to a gene: 4. The CDR3 is made up of 14 amino acids. Germline V gene sequence: CDR1 MNHEY, CDR2 SVGAGI.